This passage covers 5 T cell receptor beta chains from one sample sequenced in a study of OX40 agonist ivuxolimab in advanced cancers. Libraries were built with the immunoSEQ multiplex PCR assay. Imported from immuneACCESS, the table was reduced by TCRdb to in-frame sequences with V and J called. These copies leave out some clones; in studies compared against another copy, an unresolved V gene accounts for under half, and the cause of the remainder is not known. This sample is represented by some 86,000 clones; around 88% of them were singletons. The ten largest clones capture approximately 1.5% of the sample. The sample here was CD4+ or CD8+ T cells sorted from blood, taken in a trial of the OX40 agonist ivuxolimab. Source of these receptors: an adult with an advanced solid tumor such as melanoma, head and neck, liver or kidney cancer.

The CDR3 DNA is TGTGCCAGCACCGAGACAGTTTCCTACGAGCAGTACTTC. Amino acids: CASTETVSYEQYF. The chain has TRBV28 and TRBJ2-7; the D gene is possibly TRBD1 (5 bases). The V and J ends lost 7 bases and 1 base respectively, with 11 bases between them. CDR1 and CDR2 from the germline V gene are MDHEN and SYDVKM. This CDR3 contains 13 residues.

This chain uses TRBV28 with TRBJ1-1; 7 nucleotides line up with TRBD1. The V and J ends lost 5 bases and 0 bases, in that order; junction bases with no gene match: 15. The CDR3 sequence is 18 residues long. CDR1 is MDHEN, CDR2 SYDVKM, per germline. The CDR3 reads CASSRRQGLWGLNTEAFF. The CDR3 DNA sequence: TGTGCCAGCAGTCGAAGACAGGGCTTATGGGGTCTGAACACTGAAGCTTTCTTT.

This clone was counted between two and nine times. This chain links TRBV14 with TRBJ2-1; no clear D. V shed 0 bases and J shed 7 bases, with 22 bases lying between them. CDR1 is SGHDN and CDR2 is FVKESK in the germline V gene. This CDR3 has 18 amino acids. The CDR3 sequence: CASSQEYLSLEMFNEQFF. The DNA for the CDR3 is TGTGCCAGCAGCCAAGAGTACCTCTCCCTAGAGATGTTTAATGAGCAGTTCTTC. Complete variable domain (other parts from reference TRBV14 and TRBJ2-1): EAGVTQFPSHSVIEKGQTVTLRCDPISGHDNLYWYRRVMGKEIKFLLHFVKESKQDESGMPNNRFLAERTGGTYSTLKVQPAELEDSGVYFCASSQEYLSLEMFNEQFFGPGTRLTVL.

This clone was detected only once. The genes are TRBV13 and TRBJ2-3; D gene unclear. The CDR3 has 17 amino acids. With 6 bases removed from V and 0 bases from J, the gap between germline ends came to 19 bases. Looked up from germline, CDR1 is PRHDT and CDR2 is FYEKMQ (reference sequence). The CDR3 reads CASSLLLVDGSTDTQYF. CDR3 coding DNA: TGTGCCAGCAGTCTTTTGCTGGTGGACGGAAGCACAGATACGCAGTATTTT.

The rearrangement joins TRBV6-4 to TRBJ1-6, with D possibly matching TRBD1 (6 bases). This CDR3 has 14 amino acids. Trimming took off 8 bases at V and 7 bases at J, with 15 bases between the two ends. CDR1 and CDR2 from the germline V gene are MRHNA and SNTAGT. CDR3 nucleotide sequence: TGTGCCAGCTCATACAGGGAAGGGAATTCACCCCTCCACTTT. Translation: CASSYREGNSPLHF.